This T cell receptor beta chain originates from a study of Graves' ophthalmopathy and Graves' hyperthyroidism. Across the whole study: Cases classed as stable hyperthyroidism had no ophthalmopathy within 18 months of follow-up.

Study-wide points: Discriminating ophthalmopathy from stable hyperthyroidism, a 13-signature model attained a sensitivity of over 85% and a specificity of around 83%. Blood samples also showed most expanded thyroid clonotypes exceeding 0.001 frequency.

Note on this clonotype: Its antigen is unidentified.

The CDR3 is 9 residues long. The V gene lost 10 bases and the J gene lost 5 bases, with 5 bases spanning the gap. Germline loops: CDR1 ENHRY, CDR2 SYGVKD. TCR beta CDR3 amplification used RNA transcripts. The library came from an HTBI-primed first-round RT-PCR and a second-round multiplex PCR. Via MiXCR, TCRdb re-called the multiplex PCR reads, giving one row per CDR3 protein. This sample has about 600,000 distinct CDR3 sequences, with just under 40% found just once. Orbital computed tomography, thyroid ultrasound, TRAb, serum thyroxine and clinical symptoms formed the basis of diagnosis. The chain uses TRBV10-3 and TRBJ1-1; D ambiguous. This clonotype was sampled from an adult man with Graves' hyperthyroidism. The specimen sequenced was peripheral blood or thyroid tissue (not recorded which). Here the CDR3 reads CATGTEAFF. CDR3 in DNA: TGTGCCACGGGAACTGAAGCTTTCTTT.